This TCR beta chain was sequenced for a study of cytomegalovirus exposure and HLA in healthy donors. Whole-study findings and limits: Associated with cytomegalovirus, according to the listing, were some 150 TCR beta chains.

Using immunoSEQ multiplex PCR, the repertoire was profiled, and TCRdb retains in-frame clones only, with some absent. The table has over 120,000 clones, approximately 94% seen once. The CDR3 has 16 amino acids. On this clone itself: Antigen unknown.

The sample comprised PBMCs. V gene TRBV21-1 combines with J gene TRBJ2-1; TRBD1, as called in the table, went unchecked against the DNA. TRBV21-1 is tagged as a pseudogene. The clonotype originates from a man aged 18 to 29 in good health and CMV-seropositive. The CDR3 coding sequence is TGTGCCAGCAGAAGACTTGGACAGGGAGAAGACAATGAGCAGTTCTTC. It encodes CASRRLGQGEDNEQFF.